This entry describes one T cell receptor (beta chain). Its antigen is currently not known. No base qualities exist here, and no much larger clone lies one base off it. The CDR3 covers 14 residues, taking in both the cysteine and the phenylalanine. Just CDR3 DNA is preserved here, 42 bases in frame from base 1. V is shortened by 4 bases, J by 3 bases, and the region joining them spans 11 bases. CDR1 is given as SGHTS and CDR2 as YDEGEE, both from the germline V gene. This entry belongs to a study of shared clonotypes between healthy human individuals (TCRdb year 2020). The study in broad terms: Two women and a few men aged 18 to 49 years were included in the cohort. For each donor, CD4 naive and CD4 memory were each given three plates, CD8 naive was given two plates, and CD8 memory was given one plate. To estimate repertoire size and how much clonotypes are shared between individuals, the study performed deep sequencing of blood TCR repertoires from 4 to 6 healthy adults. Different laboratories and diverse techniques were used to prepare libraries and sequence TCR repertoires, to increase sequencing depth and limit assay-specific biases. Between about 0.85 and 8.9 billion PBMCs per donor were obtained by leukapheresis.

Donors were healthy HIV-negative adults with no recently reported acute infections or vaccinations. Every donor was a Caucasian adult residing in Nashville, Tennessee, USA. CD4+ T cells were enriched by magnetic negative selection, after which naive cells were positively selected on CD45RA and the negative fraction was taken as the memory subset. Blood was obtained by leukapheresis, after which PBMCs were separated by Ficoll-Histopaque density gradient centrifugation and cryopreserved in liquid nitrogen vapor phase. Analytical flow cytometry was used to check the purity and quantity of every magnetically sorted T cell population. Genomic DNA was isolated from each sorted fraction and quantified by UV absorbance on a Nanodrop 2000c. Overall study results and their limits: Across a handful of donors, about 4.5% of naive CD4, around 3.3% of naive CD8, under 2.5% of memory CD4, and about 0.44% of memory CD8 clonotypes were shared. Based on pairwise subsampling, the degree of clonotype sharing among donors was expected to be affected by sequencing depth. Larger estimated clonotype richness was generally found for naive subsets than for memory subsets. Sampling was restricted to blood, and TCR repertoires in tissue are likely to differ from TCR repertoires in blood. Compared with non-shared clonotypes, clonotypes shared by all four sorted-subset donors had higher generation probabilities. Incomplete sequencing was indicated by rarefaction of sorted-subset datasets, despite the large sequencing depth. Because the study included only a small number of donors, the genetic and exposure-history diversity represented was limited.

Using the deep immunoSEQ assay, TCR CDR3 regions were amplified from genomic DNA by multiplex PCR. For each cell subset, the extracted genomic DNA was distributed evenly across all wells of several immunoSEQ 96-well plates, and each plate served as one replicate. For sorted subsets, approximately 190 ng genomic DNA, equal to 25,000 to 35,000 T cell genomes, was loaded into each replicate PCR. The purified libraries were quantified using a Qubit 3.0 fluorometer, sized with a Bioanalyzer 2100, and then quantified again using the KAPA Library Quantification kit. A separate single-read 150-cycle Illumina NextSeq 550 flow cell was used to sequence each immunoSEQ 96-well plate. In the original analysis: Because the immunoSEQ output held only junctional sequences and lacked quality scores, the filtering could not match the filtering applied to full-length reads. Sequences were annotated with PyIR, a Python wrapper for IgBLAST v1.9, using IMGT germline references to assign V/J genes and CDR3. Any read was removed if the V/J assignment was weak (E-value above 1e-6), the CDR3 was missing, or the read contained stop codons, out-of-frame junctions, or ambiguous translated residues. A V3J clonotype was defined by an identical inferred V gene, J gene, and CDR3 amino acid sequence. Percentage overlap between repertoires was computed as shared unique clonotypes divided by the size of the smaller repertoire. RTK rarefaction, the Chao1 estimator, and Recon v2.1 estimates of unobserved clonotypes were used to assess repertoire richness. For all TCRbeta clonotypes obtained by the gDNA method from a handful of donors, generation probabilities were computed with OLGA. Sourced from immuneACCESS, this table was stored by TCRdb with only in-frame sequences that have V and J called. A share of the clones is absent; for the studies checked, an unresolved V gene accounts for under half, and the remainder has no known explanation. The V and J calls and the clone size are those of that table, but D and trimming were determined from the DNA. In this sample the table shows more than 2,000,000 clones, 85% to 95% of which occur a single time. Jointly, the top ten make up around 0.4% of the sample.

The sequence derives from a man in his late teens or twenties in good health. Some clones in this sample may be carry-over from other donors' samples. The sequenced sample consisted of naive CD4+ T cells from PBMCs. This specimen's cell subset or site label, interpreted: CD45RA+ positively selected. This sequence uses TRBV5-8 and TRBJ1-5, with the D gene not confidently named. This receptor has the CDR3 CASSPDGSNQPQHF. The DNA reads TGTGCCAGCAGCCCGGACGGGTCCAATCAGCCCCAGCATTTT.